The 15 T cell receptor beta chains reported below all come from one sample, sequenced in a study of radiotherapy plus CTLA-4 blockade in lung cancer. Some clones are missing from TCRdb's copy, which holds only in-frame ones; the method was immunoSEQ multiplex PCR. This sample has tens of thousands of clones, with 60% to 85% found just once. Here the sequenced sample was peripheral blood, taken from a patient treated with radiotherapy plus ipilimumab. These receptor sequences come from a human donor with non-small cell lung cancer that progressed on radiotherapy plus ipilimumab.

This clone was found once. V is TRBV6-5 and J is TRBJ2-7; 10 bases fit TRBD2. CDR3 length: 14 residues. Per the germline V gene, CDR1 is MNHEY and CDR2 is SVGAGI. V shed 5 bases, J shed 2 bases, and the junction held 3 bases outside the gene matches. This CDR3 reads CASSPLAGAYEQYF. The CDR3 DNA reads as TGTGCCAGCAGTCCCCTAGCGGGAGCCTACGAGCAGTACTTC.

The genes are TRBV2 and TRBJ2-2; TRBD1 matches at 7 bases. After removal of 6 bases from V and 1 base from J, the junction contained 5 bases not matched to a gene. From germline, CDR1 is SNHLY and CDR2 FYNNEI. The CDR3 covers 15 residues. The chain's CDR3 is CASRPGTVNTGELFF. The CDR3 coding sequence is TGTGCCAGCAGGCCTGGGACAGTGAACACCGGGGAGCTGTTTTTT.

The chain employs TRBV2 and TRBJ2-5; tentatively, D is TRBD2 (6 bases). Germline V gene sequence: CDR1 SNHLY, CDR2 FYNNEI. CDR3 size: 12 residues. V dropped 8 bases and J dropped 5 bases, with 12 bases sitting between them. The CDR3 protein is CASGGTGETQYF. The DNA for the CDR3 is TGTGCCAGCGGGGGGACGGGGGAGACCCAGTACTTC.

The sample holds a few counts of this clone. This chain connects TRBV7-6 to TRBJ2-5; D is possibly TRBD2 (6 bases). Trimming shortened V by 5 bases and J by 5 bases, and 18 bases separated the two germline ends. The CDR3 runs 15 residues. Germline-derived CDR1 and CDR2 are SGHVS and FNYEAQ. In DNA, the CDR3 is TGTGCCAGCAGCCCAGAGCGGGCCGCCCGCGAGACCCAGTACTTC. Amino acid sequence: CASSPERAARETQYF. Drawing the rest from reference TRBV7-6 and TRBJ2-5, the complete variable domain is GAGVSQSPRYKVTKRGQDVALRCDPISGHVSLYWYRQALGQGPEFLTYFNYEAQQDKSGLPNDRFSAERPEGSISTLTIQRTEQRDSAMYRCASSPERAARETQYFGPGTRLLVL.

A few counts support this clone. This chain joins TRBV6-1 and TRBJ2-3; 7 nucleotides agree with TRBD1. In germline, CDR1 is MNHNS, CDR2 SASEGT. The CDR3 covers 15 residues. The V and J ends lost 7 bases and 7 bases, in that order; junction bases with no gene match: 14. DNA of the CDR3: TGTGCCAGCAAACAACCTCGACAGGGTTTGAATACGCAGTATTTT. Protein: CASKQPRQGLNTQYF.

This chain's CDR3 is CASSGQGNEQYF. CDR3 sequence (DNA): TGTGCCAGCAGTGGACAGGGAAACGAGCAGTACTTC. The chain has TRBV6-5 and TRBJ2-7, with 8 positions matching TRBD1. J was trimmed by 5 bases and V by 5 bases; bases with no gene match: 2. Germline V gene sequence: CDR1 MNHEY, CDR2 SVGAGI. This CDR3 spans 12 amino acids.

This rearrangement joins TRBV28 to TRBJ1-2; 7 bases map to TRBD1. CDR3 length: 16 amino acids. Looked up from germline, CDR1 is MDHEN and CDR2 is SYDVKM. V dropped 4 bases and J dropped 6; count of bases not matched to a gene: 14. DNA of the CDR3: TGTGCCAGCAGTTCCGGATTATCGACAGGGCGGAATGGCTACACCTTC. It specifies CASSSGLSTGRNGYTF.

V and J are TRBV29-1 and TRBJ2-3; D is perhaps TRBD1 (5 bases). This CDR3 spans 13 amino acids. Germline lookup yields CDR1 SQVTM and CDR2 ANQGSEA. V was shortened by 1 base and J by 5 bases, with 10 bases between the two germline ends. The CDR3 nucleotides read TGCAGCGTTGAAGTAGGGGATGGAGATACGCAGTATTTT. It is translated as CSVEVGDGDTQYF.

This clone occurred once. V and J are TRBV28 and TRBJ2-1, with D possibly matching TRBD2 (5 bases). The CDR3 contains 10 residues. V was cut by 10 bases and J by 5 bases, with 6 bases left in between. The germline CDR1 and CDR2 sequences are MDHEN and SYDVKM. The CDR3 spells CATGNNEQFF. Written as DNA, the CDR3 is TGTGCCACCGGGAACAATGAGCAGTTCTTC.

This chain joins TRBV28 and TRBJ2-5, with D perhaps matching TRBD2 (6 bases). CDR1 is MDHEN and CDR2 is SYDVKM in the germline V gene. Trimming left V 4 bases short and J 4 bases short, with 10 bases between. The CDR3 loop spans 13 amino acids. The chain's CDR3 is CASSSRLVETQYF. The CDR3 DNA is TGTGCCAGCAGTTCTAGACTAGTAGAGACCCAGTACTTC.

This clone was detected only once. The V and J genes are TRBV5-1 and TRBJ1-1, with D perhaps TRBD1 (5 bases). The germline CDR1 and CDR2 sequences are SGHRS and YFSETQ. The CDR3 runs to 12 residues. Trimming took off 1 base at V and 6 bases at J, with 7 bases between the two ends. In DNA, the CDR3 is TGCGCCAGCAGCTTGTTGGGGGCTGAAGCTTTCTTT. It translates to CASSLLGAEAFF.

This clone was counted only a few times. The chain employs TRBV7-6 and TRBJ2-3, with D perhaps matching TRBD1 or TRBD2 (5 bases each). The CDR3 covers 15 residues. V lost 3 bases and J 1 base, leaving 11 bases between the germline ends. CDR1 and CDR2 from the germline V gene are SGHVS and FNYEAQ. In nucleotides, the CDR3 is TGTGCCAGCAGCTTGGGGGAACTGGGCACAGATACGCAGTATTTT. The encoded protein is CASSLGELGTDTQYF.

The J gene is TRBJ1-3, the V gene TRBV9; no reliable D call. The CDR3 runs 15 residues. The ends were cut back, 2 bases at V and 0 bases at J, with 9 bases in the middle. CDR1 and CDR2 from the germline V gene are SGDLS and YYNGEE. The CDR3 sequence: CASSVAASSGNTIYF. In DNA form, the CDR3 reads TGTGCCAGCAGCGTGGCAGCCAGCTCTGGAAACACCATATATTTT.

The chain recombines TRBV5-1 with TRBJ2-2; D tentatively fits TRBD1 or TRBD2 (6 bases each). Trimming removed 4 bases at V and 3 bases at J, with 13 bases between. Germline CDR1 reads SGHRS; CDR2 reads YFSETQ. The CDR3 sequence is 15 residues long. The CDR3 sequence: CASSRPGGDTGELFF. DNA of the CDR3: TGCGCCAGCAGCCGACCCGGGGGCGACACCGGGGAGCTGTTTTTT.

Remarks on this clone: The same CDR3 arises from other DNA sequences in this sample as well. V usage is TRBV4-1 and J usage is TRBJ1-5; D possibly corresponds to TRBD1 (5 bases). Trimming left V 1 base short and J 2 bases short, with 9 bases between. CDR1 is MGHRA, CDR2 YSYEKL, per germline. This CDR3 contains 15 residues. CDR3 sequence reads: CASSQVRGGNQPQHF. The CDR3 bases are TGCGCCAGCAGCCAAGTACGGGGGGGCAATCAGCCCCAGCATTTT.